The 3 T cell receptor beta chains presented below share a single source sample, sequenced in a study of technical replicates of blood from four donors (dated by TCRdb to between 2016 and 2019). The library was produced with the immunoSEQ multiplex PCR assay. TCRdb stores this immuneACCESS table with in-frame sequences only. Part of the clones is absent; in the studies checked, under half of the shortfall reflects unresolved V genes, and no reason is known for the rest. The sample records 91,000 or so clones, approximately 94% of which are singletons. The ten top clones hold about 0.3% of the sample. Sequenced material: T cells isolated from PBMCs. These receptors came from a human donor in good health.

This sequence joins TRBV10-2 and TRBJ1-1, with D possibly being TRBD1 (5 bases). The CDR3 has 14 residues. The germline gives CDR1 WSHSY, CDR2 SAAADI. The V gene lost 0 bases and the J gene lost 4 bases, with 9 bases spanning the gap. The chain's CDR3 is CASSESGVGTEAFF. The CDR3 DNA sequence: TGCGCCAGCAGTGAGTCAGGGGTGGGCACTGAAGCTTTCTTT.

The chain employs TRBV27 and TRBJ2-1; TRBD2 matches 7 bases. The CDR3 has 15 amino acids. Per the germline V gene, CDR1 is MNHEY and CDR2 is SMNVEV (reference sequence). V lost 6 bases to trimming and J lost 4 bases; unmatched junction nucleotides: 9. CDR3 amino acids: CASSKSSGLYNEQFF. CDR3 nucleotides: TGTGCCAGCAGCAAATCTAGCGGCCTATACAATGAGCAGTTCTTC.

This chain uses TRBV28 with TRBJ1-1, with 9 positions matching TRBD1. The CDR3 runs 16 residues. Germline-derived CDR1 and CDR2 are MDHEN and SYDVKM. V lost 3 bases, J lost 5 bases, and 10 bases stayed unmatched. The CDR3 reads CASSLDRGMVWTEAFF. The CDR3 DNA reads TGTGCCAGCAGTTTGGACAGGGGCATGGTATGGACTGAAGCTTTCTTT.